Each of the 27 T cell receptor beta chains below was sequenced from the same sample in a study of blood T cell repertoires in COVID-19 (dated by TCRdb to about 2020). Library preparation was by the immunoSEQ multiplex PCR assay. Not all clones reach the TCRdb copy of this immuneACCESS table, which keeps in-frame sequences only. Checked studies attribute under half of the gap to unresolved V genes and leave the rest unexplained. For this sample the table gives about 280,000 clones, of which around 87% were detected only once. Jointly, the top ten make up 2.2% of the sample. Sequencing used peripheral blood. The receptors originated from a woman between 45 and 65 years old who had recovered from COVID-19.

The chain combines TRBV7-9 with TRBJ2-5; D may be TRBD2 (7 bases). The CDR3 runs 14 residues. Trimming cost V 7 bases and J 5 bases, with 17 bases left between them. Germline CDR1 and CDR2: SEHNR and FQNEAQ (reference sequence). CDR3 bases: TGTGCCAGCACCCCCGGGGGGCGGGCGGAGACCCAGTACTTC. Protein: CASTPGGRAETQYF. Variable domain in full (rest from reference TRBV7-9 and TRBJ2-5): DTGVSQNPRHKITKRGQNVTFRCDPISEHNRLYWYRQTLGQGPEFLTYFQNEAQLEKSRLLSDRFSAERPKGSFSTLEIQRTEQGDSAMYLCASTPGGRAETQYFGPGTRLLVL.

V is TRBV7-2 and J is TRBJ2-4; maybe TRBD2 (6 bases). The length of the CDR3 is 16 residues. The germline gives CDR1 SGHTA, CDR2 FQGNSA. V lost 0 bases and J 7 bases, leaving 16 bases between the germline ends. The CDR3 reads CASSLAGGMSLNIQYF. CDR3 coding DNA: TGTGCCAGCAGCTTAGCAGGAGGGATGTCGTTGAACATTCAGTACTTC.

This rearrangement joins TRBV29-1 to TRBJ2-3; D is uncertain. Germline V lookup: CDR1 SQVTM, CDR2 ANQGSEA. V lost 0 bases to trimming and J lost 0 bases, with 13 bases between them. The CDR3 totals 16 residues. CDR3 in amino acids: CSVEEAPISSTDTQYF. The CDR3 DNA is TGCAGCGTTGAAGAGGCTCCGATTTCTAGCACAGATACGCAGTATTTT.

This clone occurred many times. The rearrangement uses TRBV7-2 and TRBJ1-1; D might be TRBD1 (6 bases). V lost 5 bases and J lost 4, with 20 bases in between. The CDR3 has 16 residues. The germline V gene encodes CDR1 SGHTA and CDR2 FQGNSA. This CDR3 is CASSPWTSGAITEAFF. CDR3 DNA sequence: TGTGCCAGCAGCCCATGGACATCAGGGGCAATCACTGAAGCTTTCTTT.

This chain links TRBV29-1 with TRBJ1-1; D remains ambiguous. Germline V gene data show CDR1 as SQVTM and CDR2 as ANQGSEA. Trimming removed 7 bases from V and 0 bases from J, with 27 bases in between. This CDR3 comprises 18 residues. Here the CDR3 DNA reads TGCAGCGCCATGATCCCGAGAGGGAGTTCCGTAATGAACACTGAAGCTTTCTTT. This translates into CSAMIPRGSSVMNTEAFF.

The chain couples TRBV28 to TRBJ1-5, with 10 positions matching TRBD1. The CDR3 is 18 residues long. With V trimmed by 5 bases and J by 0 bases, 10 bases remained unmatched. The V gene's germline CDR1 is MDHEN and CDR2 SYDVKM. CDR3 sequence reads: CASSPRQGASHSNQPQHF. Here the CDR3 DNA reads TGTGCCAGCAGTCCCCGACAGGGGGCTTCCCATAGCAATCAGCCCCAGCATTTT.

The chain combines TRBV19 with TRBJ2-3; 9 bases align to TRBD2. V dropped 5 bases and J dropped 3; count of bases not matched to a gene: 6. CDR1 LNHDA and CDR2 SQIVND come from the germline V gene (reference sequence). The CDR3 covers 15 residues. CDR3 protein: CASSWQGLATDTQYF. The CDR3 DNA sequence: TGTGCCAGTAGTTGGCAGGGACTAGCTACAGATACGCAGTATTTT.

A word on this clone: This same CDR3 is encoded by further DNA sequences in the sample. The rearrangement joins TRBV7-2 to TRBJ2-5; perhaps TRBD2 as D (6 bases). Trimming took 2 bases from V and 4 from J, leaving 8 bases between them. The CDR3 extends over 13 amino acids. Germline CDR1 reads SGHTA; CDR2 reads FQGNSA. CDR3 sequence (DNA): TGTGCCAGCAGCTTATTGGGAGGAGAGACCCAGTACTTC. As protein: CASSLLGGETQYF.

This clone came up once. The chain joins TRBV29-1 to TRBJ1-2, with D perhaps matching TRBD1 (5 bases). CDR3 length: 12 residues. Trimming pared 4 bases from V and 2 bases from J, leaving 8 bases between. Germline lookup yields CDR1 SQVTM and CDR2 ANQGSEA. In nucleotides, the CDR3 is TGCAGCGTTGGACAGACGAACTATGGCTACACCTTC. Protein sequence: CSVGQTNYGYTF.

This chain joins TRBV7-2 and TRBJ2-5; 14 bases align to TRBD2. The length of the CDR3 is 15 residues. J lost 5 bases, V lost 1 base, and 0 bases had no gene match. Germline loops: CDR1 SGHTA, CDR2 FQGNSA. The CDR3 sequence: CASSLGTSGRETQYF. CDR3 DNA: TGTGCCAGCAGCTTAGGGACTAGCGGGAGGGAGACCCAGTACTTC.

The CDR3 sequence is CASSRSAWGGNSNEQFF. DNA for the CDR3: TGTGCCAGCAGCCGCAGCGCATGGGGGGGGAACTCGAATGAGCAGTTCTTC. The rearrangement links TRBV11-3 to TRBJ2-1; 7 nucleotides line up with TRBD2. The CDR3 is 17 residues long. Germline V gene sequence: CDR1 SGHNT, CDR2 YENEEA. V lost 5 bases and J lost 7; bases outside the gene matches: 17. The whole variable domain, remainder taken from reference TRBV11-3 and TRBJ2-1, is EAGVVQSPRYKIIEKKQPVAFWCNPISGHNTLYWYLQNLGQGPELLIRYENEEAVDDSQLPKDRFSAERLKGVDSTLKIQPAELGDSAVYLCASSRSAWGGNSNEQFFGPGTRLTVL.

The rearrangement uses TRBV7-2 and TRBJ2-7, with D perhaps TRBD2 (6 bases). Germline CDR1 is SGHTA and CDR2 is FQGNSA. V lost 8 bases and J lost 3, with 14 bases in between. The CDR3 runs to 13 residues. The CDR3 loop reads CASGYLASYEQYF. Here the CDR3 DNA reads TGTGCCAGCGGTTACCTAGCGAGCTACGAGCAGTACTTC.

The V gene is TRBV4-1, the J gene TRBJ2-1, with a tentative D call TRBD1 (7 bases). The germline V gene has CDR1 MGHRA and CDR2 YSYEKL. This CDR3 is 17 amino acids long. V lost 0 bases and J 0 bases, leaving 12 bases between the germline ends. For the CDR3, the DNA is TGCGCCAGCAGCCAAGATCGCGGGACAGCCTCCTACAATGAGCAGTTCTTC. Translating gives CASSQDRGTASYNEQFF.

This chain links TRBV9 with TRBJ2-5, with a possible D match to TRBD1 (5 bases). Trimming removed 0 bases from V and 7 bases from J, with 16 bases in between. The CDR3 runs to 15 residues. Germline assignment: CDR1 SGDLS and CDR2 YYNGEE. In DNA, the CDR3 is TGTGCCAGCAGCGTAGAAGGGGCGGAGTTCCGGACCCAGTACTTC. Its translation is CASSVEGAEFRTQYF.

This rearrangement joins TRBV7-3 to TRBJ1-6; no definite D call. V was trimmed by 4 bases and J by 7 bases, leaving 5 bases between them. Per the germline V gene, CDR1 is SGHTA and CDR2 is FQGTGA. The CDR3 covers 12 residues. CDR3: CASSSGNSPLHF. The CDR3 bases are TGTGCCAGCAGCTCGGGGAATTCACCCCTCCACTTT.

V and J are TRBV7-3 and TRBJ1-2, with D possibly matching TRBD1 (5 bases). The CDR3 loop spans 14 amino acids. From germline, CDR1 is SGHTA and CDR2 FQGTGA. The V gene lost 5 bases and the J gene lost 5 bases, with 15 bases spanning the gap. The CDR3 protein is CASSQQGGTYGYTF. DNA of the CDR3: TGTGCCAGCAGCCAGCAGGGAGGGACTTATGGCTACACCTTC.

The rearrangement uses TRBV19 and TRBJ2-7, with D maybe TRBD1 (5 bases). The CDR3 is 14 residues long. Germline-derived CDR1 and CDR2 are LNHDA and SQIVND (reference sequence). V gave up 3 bases and J gave up 6 bases, with 15 bases separating them. CDR3 protein: CASSIQGPASEQYF. CDR3 sequence (DNA): TGTGCCAGTAGTATCCAGGGTCCGGCATCCGAGCAGTACTTC. Full variable domain (rest looked up from reference TRBV19 and TRBJ2-7): DGGITQSPKYLFRKEGQNVTLSCEQNLNHDAMYWYRQDPGQGLRLIYYSQIVNDFQKGDIAEGYSVSREKKESFPLTVTSAQKNPTAFYLCASSIQGPASEQYFGPGTRLTVT.

The rearrangement links TRBV5-8 to TRBJ2-2; D ambiguous. Germline-derived CDR1 and CDR2 are SGHTS and YDEGEE. The V end was cut by 0 bases, the J end by 2 bases, with 14 bases between. The CDR3 totals 17 residues. The CDR3 sequence: CASSLAHSLPNTGELFF. The CDR3 nucleotides are TGTGCCAGCAGCTTGGCTCACTCCCTCCCCAACACCGGGGAGCTGTTTTTT.

The chain links TRBV6-1 to TRBJ1-3; D call uncertain. This CDR3 has 16 residues. Deletions cut 3 bases from V and 0 bases from J, with 12 bases between. CDR1 is MNHNS and CDR2 is SASEGT in the germline V gene. CDR3 sequence (DNA): TGTGCCAGCAGTGAGGGGAGATTTATCTCTGGAAACACCATATATTTT. It yields the protein CASSEGRFISGNTIYF.

The chain carries TRBV9 and TRBJ2-2; no reliable D call. The CDR3 runs to 12 residues. V was pared by 0 bases and J by 6 bases, with 3 bases between. CDR1 is SGDLS and CDR2 is YYNGEE in the germline V gene. The CDR3 spells CASSVVSGELFF. The CDR3, as DNA: TGTGCCAGCAGCGTAGTCTCCGGGGAGCTGTTTTTT.

The chain links TRBV19 to TRBJ1-3; perhaps TRBD1 as D (6 bases). Germline-derived CDR1 and CDR2 are LNHDA and SQIVND (reference sequence). Trimming shortened V by 3 bases and J by 4 bases, and 13 bases separated the two germline ends. The length of the CDR3 is 15 residues. Written as DNA, the CDR3 is TGTGCCAGTAGTATCAGCAGGGGCGCCGGAAACACCATATATTTT. Translated, it gives CASSISRGAGNTIYF. The complete variable domain, with remaining parts taken from reference TRBV19 and TRBJ1-3, reads DGGITQSPKYLFRKEGQNVTLSCEQNLNHDAMYWYRQDPGQGLRLIYYSQIVNDFQKGDIAEGYSVSREKKESFPLTVTSAQKNPTAFYLCASSISRGAGNTIYFGEGSWLTVV.

The chain employs TRBV7-8 and TRBJ2-1; D is perhaps TRBD2 (6 bases). This CDR3 is 14 amino acids long. Germline CDR1 is SGHVS and CDR2 is FQNEAQ. V lost 6 bases to trimming and J lost 6 bases, with 15 bases between them. DNA for the CDR3: TGTGCCAGCAGTTTGGCGGGACTTCTCAATGAGCAGTTCTTC. Protein product: CASSLAGLLNEQFF.

The V gene is TRBV29-1, the J gene TRBJ1-2, with D tentatively TRBD1 (6 bases). The CDR3 has 12 residues. The germline V gene encodes CDR1 SQVTM and CDR2 ANQGSEA. Between the trimmed V and J ends, which lost 1 base and 8 bases, there was a span of 11 bases. DNA for the CDR3: TGCAGCGTTGAAGCAGGGACAAAAGGCTACACCTTC. This encodes CSVEAGTKGYTF. Complete variable domain (other parts from reference TRBV29-1 and TRBJ1-2): SAVISQKPSRDICQRGTSLTIQCQVDSQVTMMFWYRQQPGQSLTLIATANQGSEATYESGFVIDKFPISRPNLTFSTLTVSNMSPEDSSIYLCSVEAGTKGYTFGSGTRLTVV.

The rearrangement links TRBV6-2 or TRBV6-3 to TRBJ1-5, with 7 bases fitting TRBD1. In germline, CDR1 is MNHEY, CDR2 SVGEGT. The trim removed 5 bases at V and 0 bases at J, leaving 13 bases unmatched. The CDR3 totals 18 residues. The CDR3 protein is CASSTLRTGVYSNQPQHF. Here the CDR3 DNA reads TGTGCCAGCAGTACCCTTCGGACAGGAGTTTATAGCAATCAGCCCCAGCATTTT.

This sequence joins TRBV19 and TRBJ1-6; unclear D gene. The germline V gene has CDR1 LNHDA and CDR2 SQIVND (reference sequence). The CDR3 is 14 amino acids. With 4 bases removed from V and 5 bases from J, the gap between germline ends came to 9 bases. In DNA form, the CDR3 reads TGTGCCAGTAGTACCGGTACAGATAATTCACCCCTCCACTTT. It yields the protein CASSTGTDNSPLHF.

The CDR3 spells CASTGTGGTEAFF. The CDR3 nucleotides read TGCGCCAGCACCGGGACAGGGGGAACTGAAGCTTTCTTT. The chain joins TRBV5-1 to TRBJ1-1; 11 positions agree with TRBD1. The CDR3 runs 13 residues. Germline V lookup: CDR1 SGHRS, CDR2 YFSETQ. Trimming cost V 6 bases and J 5 bases; bases outside gene matches: 3.

The rearrangement links TRBV7-3 to TRBJ1-2, with a weak D call TRBD1 (5 bases). The CDR3 contains 17 residues. Trimming took 0 bases from V and 6 from J, leaving 20 bases between them. The germline gives CDR1 SGHTA, CDR2 FQGTGA. The CDR3 spells CASSLTLTRRGADGYTF. The CDR3, as DNA: TGTGCCAGCAGCTTAACGCTTACTCGGAGGGGCGCAGATGGCTACACCTTC.